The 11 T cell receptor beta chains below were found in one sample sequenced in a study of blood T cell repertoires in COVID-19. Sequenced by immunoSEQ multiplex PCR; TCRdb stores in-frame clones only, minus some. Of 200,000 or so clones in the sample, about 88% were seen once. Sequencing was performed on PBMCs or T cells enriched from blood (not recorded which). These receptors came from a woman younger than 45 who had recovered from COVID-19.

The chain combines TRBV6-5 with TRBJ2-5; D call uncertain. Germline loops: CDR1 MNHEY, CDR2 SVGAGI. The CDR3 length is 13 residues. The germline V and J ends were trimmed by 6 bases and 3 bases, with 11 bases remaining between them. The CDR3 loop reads CASSRVVEETQYF. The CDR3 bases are TGTGCCAGCAGCCGCGTTGTGGAAGAGACCCAGTACTTC.

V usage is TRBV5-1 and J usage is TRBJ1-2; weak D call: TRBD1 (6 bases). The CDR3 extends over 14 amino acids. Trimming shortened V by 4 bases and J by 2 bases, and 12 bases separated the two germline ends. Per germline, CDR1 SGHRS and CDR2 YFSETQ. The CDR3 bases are TGCGCCAGCAGCATGCCGGGACAAAACTATGGCTACACCTTC. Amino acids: CASSMPGQNYGYTF. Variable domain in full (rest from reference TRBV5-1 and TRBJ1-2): KAGVTQTPRYLIKTRGQQVTLSCSPISGHRSVSWYQQTPGQGLQFLFEYFSETQRNKGNFPGRFSGRQFSNSRSEMNVSTLELGDSALYLCASSMPGQNYGYTFGSGTRLTVV.

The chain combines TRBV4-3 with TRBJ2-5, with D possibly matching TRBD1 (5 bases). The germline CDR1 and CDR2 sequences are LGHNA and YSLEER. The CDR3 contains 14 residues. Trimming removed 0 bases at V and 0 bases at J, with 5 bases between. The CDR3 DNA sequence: TGCGCCAGCAGCCAAGAACAGGACCAAGAGACCCAGTACTTC. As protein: CASSQEQDQETQYF.

The CDR3, as DNA: TGTGCCATCAGCCCCGGTCCCTCTAACTATGGCTACACCTTC. It encodes CAISPGPSNYGYTF. The chain is built from TRBV10-3 and TRBJ1-2; D not resolved. Germline CDR1 is ENHRY and CDR2 is SYGVKD. The CDR3 is made up of 14 amino acids. Between the trimmed V and J ends, which lost 6 bases and 0 bases, there was a span of 11 bases.

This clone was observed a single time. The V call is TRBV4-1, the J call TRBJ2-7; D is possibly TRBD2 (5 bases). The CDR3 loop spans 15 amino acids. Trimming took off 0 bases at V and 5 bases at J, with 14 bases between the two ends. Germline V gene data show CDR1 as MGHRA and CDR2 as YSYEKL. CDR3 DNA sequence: TGCGCCAGCAGCCAAGAGGACTCTGGTCTCAACGAGCAGTACTTC. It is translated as CASSQEDSGLNEQYF.

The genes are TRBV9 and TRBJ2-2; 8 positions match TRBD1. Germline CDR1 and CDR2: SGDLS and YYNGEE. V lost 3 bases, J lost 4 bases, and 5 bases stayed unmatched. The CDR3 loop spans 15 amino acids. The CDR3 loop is CASSGTGSLTGELFF. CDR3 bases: TGTGCCAGCAGCGGGACAGGGTCCCTCACCGGGGAGCTGTTTTTT.

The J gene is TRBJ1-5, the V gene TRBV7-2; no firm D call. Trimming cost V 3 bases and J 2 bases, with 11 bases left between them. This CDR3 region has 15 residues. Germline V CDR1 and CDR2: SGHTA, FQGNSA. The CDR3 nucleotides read TGTGCCAGCAGCTTCTCTTCCACGGGCAATCAGCCCCAGCATTTT. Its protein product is CASSFSSTGNQPQHF. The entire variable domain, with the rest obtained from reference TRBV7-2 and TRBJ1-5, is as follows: GAGVSQSPSNKVTEKGKDVELRCDPISGHTALYWYRQSLGQGLEFLIYFQGNSAPDKSGLPSDRFSAERTGGSVSTLTIQRTQQEDSAVYLCASSFSSTGNQPQHFGDGTRLSIL.

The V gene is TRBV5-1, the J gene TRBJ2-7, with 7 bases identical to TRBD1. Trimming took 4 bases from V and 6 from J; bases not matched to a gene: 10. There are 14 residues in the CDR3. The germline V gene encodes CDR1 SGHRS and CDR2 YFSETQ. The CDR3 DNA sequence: TGCGCCAGCAGCCATGACAGGGCTCCTTTCGAGCAGTACTTC. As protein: CASSHDRAPFEQYF. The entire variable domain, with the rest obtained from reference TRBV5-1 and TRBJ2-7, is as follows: KAGVTQTPRYLIKTRGQQVTLSCSPISGHRSVSWYQQTPGQGLQFLFEYFSETQRNKGNFPGRFSGRQFSNSRSEMNVSTLELGDSALYLCASSHDRAPFEQYFGPGTRLTVT.

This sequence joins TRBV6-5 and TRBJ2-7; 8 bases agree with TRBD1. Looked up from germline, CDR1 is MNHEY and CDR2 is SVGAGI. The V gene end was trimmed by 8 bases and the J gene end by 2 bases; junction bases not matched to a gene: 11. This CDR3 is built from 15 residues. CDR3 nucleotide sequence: TGTGCCAGCCAGAAACAGGGGGTGAGAACCTACGAGCAGTACTTC. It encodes CASQKQGVRTYEQYF.

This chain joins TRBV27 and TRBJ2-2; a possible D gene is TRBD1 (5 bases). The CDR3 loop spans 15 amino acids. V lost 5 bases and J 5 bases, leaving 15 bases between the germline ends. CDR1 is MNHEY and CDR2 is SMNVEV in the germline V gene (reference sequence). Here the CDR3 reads CASSTRQSFTGELFF. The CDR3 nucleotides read TGTGCCAGCAGTACACGACAGAGTTTTACCGGGGAGCTGTTTTTT.

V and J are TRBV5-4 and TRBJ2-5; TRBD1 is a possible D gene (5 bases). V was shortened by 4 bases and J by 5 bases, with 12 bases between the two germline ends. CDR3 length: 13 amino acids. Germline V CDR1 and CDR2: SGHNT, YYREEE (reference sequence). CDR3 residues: CASSVRGWETQYF. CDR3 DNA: TGTGCCAGCAGCGTAAGGGGTTGGGAGACCCAGTACTTC.